The present T cell receptor (beta chain) was sequenced within a study of T-cell memory formation after mild COVID-19. TCRdb re-derived calls from the 5' RACE reads in MiXCR, one entry per CDR3 protein. The data show roughly 350,000 distinct CDR3 sequences, approximately 21% seen once. The CDR3 contains 15 residues. Germline V CDR1 and CDR2: SEHNR, FQNEAQ (reference sequence). V was pared by 1 base and J by 0 bases, with 3 bases of the junction left unmatched. The chain employs TRBV7-9 and TRBJ2-7; 7 nucleotides line up with TRBD1. Sequences were obtained from PBMCs or a T cell subset sorted from them (not recorded which). The receptor comes from an adult woman who had mild COVID-19 (a few samples of this study predate the infection). Cell type and time point are not known. CDR3 sequence reads: CASSLVGQDSYEQYF. CDR3 sequence (DNA): TGTGCCAGCAGCTTAGTTGGACAGGACTCCTACGAGCAGTACTTC.